Listed here are 31 T cell receptor beta chains from one sample, sequenced in a study of blood T cell repertoires in COVID-19. TCRdb's copy holds only in-frame clones and misses some; the assay was immunoSEQ multiplex PCR. The sample has over 250,000 clones, approximately 90% seen once. What was sequenced was peripheral blood. These receptors were obtained from a man aged 55 to 69 who had recovered from COVID-19.

The V call is TRBV7-9, the J call TRBJ2-6, with 9 bases matching TRBD1. This CDR3 has 19 residues. In germline, CDR1 is SEHNR, CDR2 FQNEAQ (reference sequence). V was pared by 5 bases and J by 0 bases, with 11 bases of the junction left unmatched. The CDR3 DNA is TGTGCCAGCAGCCGAGCAATGGGGACAGGGACCTCTGGGGCCAACGTCCTGACTTTC. Translating gives CASSRAMGTGTSGANVLTF. The full variable domain, its missing parts supplied by reference TRBV7-9 and TRBJ2-6, is DTGVSQNPRHKITKRGQNVTFRCDPISEHNRLYWYRQTLGQGPEFLTYFQNEAQLEKSRLLSDRFSAERPKGSFSTLEIQRTEQGDSAMYLCASSRAMGTGTSGANVLTFGAGSRLTVL.

This chain connects TRBV4-2 to TRBJ2-3; TRBD2 agrees at 9 bases. The CDR3 is 16 amino acids. J lost 4 bases, V lost 2 bases, and 7 bases had no gene match. Germline V gene lookup returns CDR1 LGHNA and CDR2 YNFKEQ. The DNA of the CDR3 is TGTGCCAGCAGCCAATTGACTAGCGGTGTCGCAGATACGCAGTATTTT. As protein: CASSQLTSGVADTQYF.

The V gene is TRBV2, the J gene TRBJ1-5; D is ambiguous. CDR1 SNHLY and CDR2 FYNNEI come from the germline V gene. Deletions cut 3 bases from V and 2 bases from J, with 8 bases between. This CDR3 is 14 amino acids long. CDR3 DNA sequence: TGTGCCAGCAGTGACAGTATGGGCAATCAGCCCCAGCATTTT. It translates to CASSDSMGNQPQHF.

The chain couples TRBV27 to TRBJ1-5; 8 nucleotides match TRBD1. The CDR3 length is 17 residues. Germline V gives CDR1 MNHEY, CDR2 SMNVEV (reference sequence). The J segment lost 2 bases and the V segment lost 6 bases, leaving 12 bases of the junction unmatched. CDR3 nucleotide sequence: TGTGCCAGCAGAAAACTAAACCAGGGACAGGGCAATCAGCCCCAGCATTTT. Translated, it gives CASRKLNQGQGNQPQHF.

This chain joins TRBV29-1 and TRBJ2-7; 10 bases align to TRBD1. Germline CDR1 reads SQVTM; CDR2 reads ANQGSEA. CDR3 length: 14 residues. V shed 3 bases, J shed 5 bases, and the junction held 7 bases outside the gene matches. DNA of the CDR3: TGCAGCGTTGACTCCGGGACAGGGGCCAACGAGCAGTACTTC. It translates to CSVDSGTGANEQYF.

V gene TRBV4-1 combines with J gene TRBJ1-3; 8 bases fit TRBD1. This CDR3 contains 17 residues. The J segment lost 2 bases and the V segment lost 0 bases, leaving 6 bases of the junction unmatched. Germline V CDR1 and CDR2: MGHRA, YSYEKL. The CDR3 nucleotides are TGCGCCAGCAGCCAAGAGGGACAGGTACTTACTGGAAACACCATATATTTT. Protein sequence: CASSQEGQVLTGNTIYF.

The V call is TRBV7-9, the J call TRBJ1-4; 8 bases line up with TRBD1. This CDR3 is 15 amino acids long. The germline CDR1 and CDR2 sequences are SEHNR and FQNEAQ (reference sequence). V lost 5 bases to trimming and J lost 6 bases; unmatched junction nucleotides: 8. The CDR3 region has the DNA TGTGCCAGCAGCCGGGGACAGGTGGGAGATGAAAAACTGTTTTTT. Translation gives CASSRGQVGDEKLFF.

The chain links TRBV4-1 to TRBJ2-1, with 8 bases fitting TRBD2. The CDR3 totals 15 residues. The V gene end was trimmed by 4 bases and the J gene end by 1 base; junction bases not matched to a gene: 3. CDR1 and CDR2 (germline): MGHRA, YSYEKL. CDR3 nucleotide sequence: TGCGCCAGCAGCCCGGGGGGGAGGTCCTACAATGAGCAGTTCTTC. Translation gives CASSPGGRSYNEQFF.

V usage is TRBV5-8 and J usage is TRBJ1-1; no definite D call. V was trimmed by 4 bases and J by 0 bases, leaving 7 bases between them. Germline CDR1 is SGHTS and CDR2 is YDEGEE. The CDR3 loop spans 13 amino acids. CDR3 residues: CASSEDVNTEAFF. CDR3 coding DNA: TGTGCCAGCAGCGAGGATGTGAACACTGAAGCTTTCTTT. The full variable domain, its missing parts supplied by reference TRBV5-8 and TRBJ1-1, is EAGVTQSPTHLIKTRGQQATLRCSPISGHTSVYWYQQALGLGLQFLLWYDEGEERNRGNFPPRFSGRQFPNYSSELNVNALELEDSALYLCASSEDVNTEAFFGQGTRLTVV.

The chain couples TRBV5-1 to TRBJ2-7; D is uncertain. CDR1 and CDR2 (germline): SGHRS, YFSETQ. The V and J ends lost 4 bases and 7 bases respectively, with 18 bases between them. The CDR3 is made up of 14 amino acids. In DNA, the CDR3 is TGCGCCAGCAGCCTTGACCGGGTCGATCGGGAGCAGTACTTC. Encoded protein: CASSLDRVDREQYF.

The chain recombines TRBV18 with TRBJ2-7, with 14 bases fitting TRBD2. Per germline, CDR1 KGHSH and CDR2 LQKENI. The CDR3 length is 15 residues. Losses at the gene ends were 2 bases for V and 3 bases for J; bases not matched to a gene: 0. CDR3 in DNA: TGTGCCAGCTCACCAGGGACTAGCGGGAGCTACGAGCAGTACTTC. As protein: CASSPGTSGSYEQYF.

The V and J genes are TRBV12-5 and TRBJ1-1, with 7 bases aligning to TRBD1. The CDR3 runs 17 residues. CDR1 and CDR2 (germline): LGHNT, FRNRAP. Trimming removed 0 bases from V and 4 bases from J; junction bases left unmatched: 11. The CDR3 region is CASGLVLGGDRFTEAFF. The DNA of the CDR3 is TGTGCTAGTGGTTTGGTACTCGGTGGGGACAGATTCACTGAAGCTTTCTTT.

The chain uses TRBV6-6 and TRBJ1-4; D is perhaps TRBD1 (5 bases). This CDR3 has 15 residues. V dropped 6 bases and J dropped 0 bases, with 11 bases sitting between them. Germline CDR1 reads MNHNY; CDR2 reads SVGAGI (reference sequence). The DNA of the CDR3 is TGTGCCAGCAGCTTCTCGGGGGCAACTAATGAAAAACTGTTTTTT. Translating gives CASSFSGATNEKLFF.

The chain recombines TRBV12-1 with TRBJ2-7; the table's D call, TRBD1, was not checked against the DNA. TRBV12-1 is listed as a pseudogene. This CDR3 region has 15 residues. The CDR3, as DNA: TGTGCCAGCAGTCCGGGGCGCGGACAGTCCTACGAGCAGTACTTC. Protein sequence: CASSPGRGQSYEQYF.

The chain recombines TRBV6-6 with TRBJ2-7; TRBD1 might be the D (7 bases). Germline CDR1 reads MNHNY; CDR2 reads SVGAGI (reference sequence). The CDR3 contains 15 residues. V was shortened by 6 bases and J by 7 bases, with 22 bases between the two germline ends. In nucleotides, the CDR3 is TGTGCCAGCAGGATAAATCGGGGGACAGTAGGGGAGCAGTACTTC. Translating gives CASRINRGTVGEQYF.

This clone appeared a few times. V gene TRBV13 combines with J gene TRBJ1-6; 7 positions match TRBD1. From germline, CDR1 is PRHDT and CDR2 FYEKMQ (reference sequence). CDR3 size: 15 residues. V trimming: 5 bases; J trimming: 7 bases; junction bases outside the gene matches: 8. The CDR3 region has the DNA TGTGCCAGCAGCCGACCCGGGACAGAGAATTCACCCCTCCACTTT. Encoded protein: CASSRPGTENSPLHF.

The J gene is TRBJ2-7, the V gene TRBV25-1; 10 nucleotides agree with TRBD1. Germline CDR1 and CDR2: MGHDK and SYGVNS. The CDR3 has 15 residues. The V segment lost 7 bases and the J segment 3 bases; nucleotides outside the gene matches: 9. The CDR3 loop is CASTWGGQGSYEQYF. The CDR3 nucleotides read TGTGCCAGCACCTGGGGGGGACAGGGGAGCTACGAGCAGTACTTC.

J is TRBJ2-6 and V is TRBV5-6; 9 bases agree with TRBD1. This CDR3 is 17 amino acids long. Germline CDR1 SGHDT, CDR2 YYEEEE. V dropped 6 bases and J dropped 4; count of bases not matched to a gene: 11. The CDR3 bases are TGTGCCAGCACCGAACCGGGACAGGGTTCCGGGGCCAACGTCCTGACTTTC. This gives the protein CASTEPGQGSGANVLTF.

The V gene is TRBV7-2, the J gene TRBJ1-1; tentatively, D is TRBD1 (5 bases). The germline gives CDR1 SGHTA, CDR2 FQGNSA. The CDR3 has 15 amino acids. V gave up 7 bases and J gave up 4 bases, with 19 bases separating them. CDR3 bases: TGTGCCAGCACCTTGACAGTTTCGAGTCGCACTGAAGCTTTCTTT. Amino acid sequence: CASTLTVSSRTEAFF.

This clone was counted once. This chain joins TRBV10-1 and TRBJ2-7; possibly TRBD2 for D (6 bases). The V end was cut by 5 bases, the J end by 0 bases, with 11 bases between. Germline V gene data show CDR1 as WNHNN and CDR2 as SYGVQD (reference sequence). The CDR3 is made up of 14 amino acids. Here the CDR3 DNA reads TGCGCCAGCAGTTTGGGCGGGACCTCCTACGAGCAGTACTTC. Translating gives CASSLGGTSYEQYF.

V and J are TRBV9 and TRBJ1-2, with a possible D match to TRBD1 (5 bases). CDR3 size: 14 residues. Trimming pared 0 bases from V and 3 bases from J, leaving 9 bases between. CDR1 is SGDLS and CDR2 is YYNGEE in the germline V gene. The CDR3 protein is CASSVDRSYYGYTF. The CDR3 DNA sequence: TGTGCCAGCAGCGTAGACAGGAGCTACTATGGCTACACCTTC.

The J gene is TRBJ2-5, the V gene TRBV4-2; the match to TRBD2 covers 9 bases. Germline V lookup: CDR1 LGHNA, CDR2 YNFKEQ. This CDR3 contains 14 residues. Trimming took 1 base from V and 5 from J; bases not matched to a gene: 2. CDR3 nucleotides: TGTGCCAGCAGCCAAGTGGCGGGGGGGGAGACCCAGTACTTC. Translation: CASSQVAGGETQYF.

The J gene is TRBJ1-1, the V gene TRBV12-5; no clear D gene. V shed 2 bases and J shed 0 bases, with 4 bases lying between them. Germline CDR1 LGHNT, CDR2 FRNRAP. The CDR3 sequence is 13 residues long. CDR3 sequence: CASGLTMNTEAFF. CDR3 DNA: TGTGCTAGTGGTTTGACAATGAACACTGAAGCTTTCTTT.

The V and J genes are TRBV7-2 and TRBJ2-6; unclear D gene. This CDR3 comprises 14 residues. V was shortened by 4 bases and J by 0 bases, with 4 bases between the two germline ends. Germline values: CDR1 SGHTA, CDR2 FQGNSA. CDR3 amino acids: CASSSHSGANVLTF. The DNA of the CDR3 is TGTGCCAGCAGCTCACACTCTGGGGCCAACGTCCTGACTTTC.

The chain combines TRBV5-1 with TRBJ1-5, with TRBD1 matching 7 bases. The germline CDR1 and CDR2 sequences are SGHRS and YFSETQ. The junction had 5 bases not matched to a gene; V was cut back by 5 bases and J by 0 bases. The CDR3 covers 15 residues. In DNA, the CDR3 is TGCGCCAGCAGGCCCGGGACAGATAGCAATCAGCCCCAGCATTTT. Amino acids: CASRPGTDSNQPQHF.

This chain uses TRBV21-1 with TRBJ1-5; TRBD1 is taken as the D call from the table, unchecked against the DNA. TRBV21-1 is marked as a pseudogene. The CDR3 sequence is 16 residues long. CDR3 in amino acids: CASSKRDRGPSQPQHF. The CDR3 region has the DNA TGTGCCAGCAGCAAACGGGACAGGGGGCCGTCTCAGCCCCAGCATTTT.

The CDR3 spells CASSQEGRGGYSYEQYF. Written as DNA, the CDR3 is TGTGCCAGCAGCCAAGAGGGGCGAGGGGGTTACTCCTACGAGCAGTACTTC. The chain is built from TRBV3-1 (or the pseudogene TRBV3-2) and TRBJ2-7, with D tentatively TRBD1 (6 bases). CDR3 length: 17 amino acids. Trimming left V 0 bases short and J 0 bases short, with 15 bases between. The germline gives CDR1 LGHDT, CDR2 YNNKEL (reference sequence).

This chain connects TRBV30 to TRBJ2-5; the match to TRBD1 covers 7 bases. The germline V gene encodes CDR1 GTSNPN and CDR2 SVGIG (reference sequence). This CDR3 has 17 residues. The ends lost 2 bases at V and 1 base at J; junction bases unmatched: 13. The CDR3 DNA sequence: TGTGCCTGGAGTATGACAGGGAATTTGATCGGCCAAGAGACCCAGTACTTC. Translation: CAWSMTGNLIGQETQYF.

In its sample, this clone was seen once. This chain connects TRBV12-3 or TRBV12-4 to TRBJ1-5; no clear D. The ends were cut back, 2 bases at V and 11 bases at J, with 10 bases in the middle. The CDR3 sequence is 12 residues long. The CDR3 region is CASSLPSSAQHF. For the CDR3, the DNA is TGTGCCAGCAGTTTACCGAGTTCGGCCCAGCATTTT.

V gene TRBV6-6 combines with J gene TRBJ1-1; tentative D call: TRBD1 (6 bases). Germline V lookup: CDR1 MNHNY, CDR2 SVGAGI (reference sequence). The CDR3 extends over 15 amino acids. V lost 8 bases and J lost 4, with 20 bases in between. CDR3 in amino acids: CASLQGTSQATEAFF. CDR3 coding DNA: TGTGCCAGCCTTCAGGGGACATCGCAGGCCACTGAAGCTTTCTTT.

The CDR3 nucleotides are TGTGCCAGCAGCCAGGAAGACAGAGAGACCCAGTACTTC. As protein: CASSQEDRETQYF. The gene calls are TRBV3-1 (or the pseudogene TRBV3-2) and TRBJ2-5, with D possibly matching TRBD1 (5 bases). The CDR3 is 13 residues long. Germline CDR1 reads LGHDT; CDR2 reads YNNKEL (reference sequence). Trimming removed 3 bases from V and 4 bases from J, with 9 bases in between.